The sequence of this T cell receptor beta chain was determined in a study of OX40 agonist ivuxolimab in advanced cancers. Study context: Three patients got partial responses; one had hepatocellular carcinoma and two had cutaneous melanoma.

The CDR3 totals 13 residues. With V trimmed by 2 bases and J by 9 bases, 3 bases remained unmatched. CDR1 is SNHLY, CDR2 FYNNEI, per germline. Using immunoSEQ multiplex PCR, the repertoire was profiled, and TCRdb retains in-frame clones only, with some absent. The sample includes 35,000 to 55,000 clones, over 80% of them seen just once. This chain uses TRBV2 with TRBJ2-1; the match to TRBD2 covers 8 bases. This receptor was taken from an adult with an advanced solid tumor such as melanoma, head and neck, liver or kidney cancer. The source was CD4+ or CD8+ T cells sorted from blood, collected in a trial of the OX40 agonist ivuxolimab. The CDR3 spells CASSEFGRGEQFF. The CDR3 coding sequence is TGTGCCAGCAGTGAATTCGGGAGGGGTGAGCAGTTCTTC.